This record concerns one T cell receptor beta chain sequence. Recovered Cohort 3 donors showed two negative PCRs, clearance, or symptom resolution. This specimen comes from a study of blood T cell repertoires in COVID-19. Sequenced by immunoSEQ multiplex PCR; TCRdb stores in-frame clones only, minus some. The sample has 250,000 to 300,000 clones, 88% seen once; the top ten hold 1%. The CDR3 is 14 residues long. The J segment lost 2 bases and the V segment lost 4 bases, leaving 4 bases of the junction unmatched. CDR1 is SGHRS, CDR2 YFSETQ, per germline. Sequencing was performed on PBMCs or T cells enriched from blood (not recorded which). The V call is TRBV5-1, the J call TRBJ1-1, with 8 bases identical to TRBD1. This sequence originates from a woman in her twenties or thirties who had recovered from COVID-19. As DNA, the CDR3 is TGCGCCAGCAGCATGGACAGGGCCAACACTGAAGCTTTCTTT. This translates into CASSMDRANTEAFF. Complete variable domain (other parts from reference TRBV5-1 and TRBJ1-1): KAGVTQTPRYLIKTRGQQVTLSCSPISGHRSVSWYQQTPGQGLQFLFEYFSETQRNKGNFPGRFSGRQFSNSRSEMNVSTLELGDSALYLCASSMDRANTEAFFGQGTRLTVV.